The 5 T cell receptor beta chains reported below all come from one sample, sequenced in a study of CD8 T cells in Susac syndrome. Reverse transcription of 0.5 to 1 ug RNA was performed with random hexamers. TCRdb fed the immunoSEQ multiplex PCR reads into MiXCR, producing one record per CDR3 protein. The table includes 150,000 to 200,000 distinct CDR3 sequences, more than 90% detected once. The sequenced sample consisted of CD4+ T cells from PBMCs. These receptors were obtained from a human donor in good health.

This sequence joins TRBV3-1 and TRBJ2-2; 7 bases align to TRBD1. The junction had 4 bases not matched to a gene; V was cut back by 0 bases and J by 0 bases. Germline assignment: CDR1 LGHDT and CDR2 YNNKEL (reference sequence). The CDR3 runs to 17 residues. The CDR3 DNA reads as TGTGCCAGCAGCCAAGATGGGGACAGTTCGAACACCGGGGAGCTGTTTTTT. Its protein product is CASSQDGDSSNTGELFF.

V and J are TRBV29-1 and TRBJ1-2; D is possibly TRBD1 (5 bases). CDR3 size: 12 residues. CDR1 and CDR2 (germline): SQVTM, ANQGSEA. V was trimmed by 8 bases and J by 2 bases, leaving 12 bases between them. The CDR3 DNA sequence: TGCAGCACCGGCGGGGGGAACTATGGCTACACCTTC. It specifies CSTGGGNYGYTF.

This chain links TRBV7-9 with TRBJ2-3; 7 bases line up with TRBD2. V was clipped by 5 bases and J by 2 bases; unmatched bases: 4. CDR1 and CDR2 from the germline V gene are SEHNR and FQNEAQ (reference sequence). CDR3 size: 14 residues. CDR3 in DNA: TGTGCCAGCAGCCCACTAGCGCACACAGATACGCAGTATTTT. It yields the protein CASSPLAHTDTQYF.

Only a few counts were recorded for this clonotype. V gene TRBV6-1 combines with J gene TRBJ1-2; tentative D call: TRBD1 (6 bases). Germline V gene data show CDR1 as MNHNS and CDR2 as SASEGT. Trimming took 6 bases from V and 5 from J, leaving 13 bases between them. This CDR3 contains 13 residues. The CDR3 is CASRVPQGYGYTF. CDR3 coding DNA: TGTGCCAGCAGAGTCCCACAGGGTTATGGCTACACCTTC.

As concerns this clonotype: One end of the junction does not line up with germline, which may come from a read error. The chain combines TRBV3-1 with TRBJ1-2; TRBD1 is a possible D gene (5 bases). CDR1 LGHDT and CDR2 YNNKEL come from the germline V gene (reference sequence). The CDR3 runs 12 residues. The CDR3 DNA reads as TGCGCCAGCTCTCAGGGAGCCTACGGCTACACCTTC. Its translation is CASSQGAYGYTF.